This T cell receptor beta chain was retrieved from a study of T cell repertoires in cytomegalovirus infection. Study background: Shared public TCR beta signatures pointed to both CMV infection and a matching HLA type.

From the reads, TCRdb called clonotypes with MiXCR, one entry per CDR3 protein. This table has about 130,000 distinct CDR3 sequences, 24% appearing once. There are 16 residues in the CDR3. Germline CDR1 is SGHTA and CDR2 is FQGNSA. The V and J ends lost 4 bases and 5 bases, in that order; junction bases with no gene match: 11. This clonotype was seen only a few times. The antigen remains undetermined. This TCR derives from a human donor in good health (CMV status not recorded). Some clones in this sample may be carry-over from other donors' samples. The chain has TRBV7-2 and TRBJ2-3, with TRBD2 identical over 8 bases. The source material was PBMCs, sequenced either directly or after in vitro stimulation (not recorded which). The DNA for the CDR3 is TGTGCCAGCAGCTCAATAGGAGCGGGAGTCGGAGATACGCAGTATTTT. Translating it yields CASSSIGAGVGDTQYF.